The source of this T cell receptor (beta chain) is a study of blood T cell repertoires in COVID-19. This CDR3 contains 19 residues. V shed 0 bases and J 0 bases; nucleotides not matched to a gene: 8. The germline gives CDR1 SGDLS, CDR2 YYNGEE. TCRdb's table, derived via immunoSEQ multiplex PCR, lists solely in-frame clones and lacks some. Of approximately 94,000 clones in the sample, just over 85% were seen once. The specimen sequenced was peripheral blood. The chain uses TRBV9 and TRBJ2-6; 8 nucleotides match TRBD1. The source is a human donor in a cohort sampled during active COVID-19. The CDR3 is CASSVAITGGSSGANVLTF. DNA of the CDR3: TGTGCCAGCAGCGTAGCTATTACAGGGGGGAGCTCTGGGGCCAACGTCCTGACTTTC.